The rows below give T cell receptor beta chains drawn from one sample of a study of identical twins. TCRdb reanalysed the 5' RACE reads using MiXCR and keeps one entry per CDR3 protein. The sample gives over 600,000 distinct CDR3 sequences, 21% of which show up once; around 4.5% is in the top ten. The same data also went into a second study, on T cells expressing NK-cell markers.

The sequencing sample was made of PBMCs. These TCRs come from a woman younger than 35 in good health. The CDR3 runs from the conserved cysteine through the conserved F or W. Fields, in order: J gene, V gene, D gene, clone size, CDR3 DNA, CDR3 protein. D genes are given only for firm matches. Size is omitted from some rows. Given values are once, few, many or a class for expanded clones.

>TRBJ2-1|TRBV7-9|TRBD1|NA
TGTGCCAGCAGCTTAACGACAGGGGGCAGGGATGAGCAGTTCTTC
CASSLTTGGRDEQFF
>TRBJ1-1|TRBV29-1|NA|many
TGCAGCGCTCCCGACTTCGGGAACACTGAAGCTTTCTTT
CSAPDFGNTEAFF
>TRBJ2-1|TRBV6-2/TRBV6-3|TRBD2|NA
TGTGCCAGCAGTTACCCAACTAGCGGGATTACCTCCTACAATGAGCAGTTCTTC
CASSYPTSGITSYNEQFF
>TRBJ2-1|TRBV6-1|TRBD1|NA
TGTGCCAGCCTACAGGGGAGCTCCTACAATGAGCAGTTCTTC
CASLQGSSYNEQFF
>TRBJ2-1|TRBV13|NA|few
TGTGCCAGCAGCCCGCCACGGGCCAATGAGCAGTTCTTC
CASSPPRANEQFF
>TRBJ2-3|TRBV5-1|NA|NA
TGCGCCAGCAGCGGCGGGGCAGGGGGATTGGGAGATACGCAGTATTTT
CASSGGAGGLGDTQYF
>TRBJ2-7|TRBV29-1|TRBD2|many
TGCAGCGTTCATGCGGGAGGGCAAGGGGAGCAGTACTTC
CSVHAGGQGEQYF
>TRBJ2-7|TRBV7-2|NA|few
TGTGCCAGCAGCAATCCTCTGAGGGAGCAGTACTTC
CASSNPLREQYF
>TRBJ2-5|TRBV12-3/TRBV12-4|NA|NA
TGTGCCAGCAGCGCCAATTCGGGTGAAGAGACCCAGTACTTC
CASSANSGEETQYF
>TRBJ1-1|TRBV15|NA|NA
TGTGCCACCAGCAGTAGACAGCAGAACACTGAAGCTTTCTTT
CATSSRQQNTEAFF
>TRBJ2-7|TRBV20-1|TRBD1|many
TGCAGTGCAATACGGGGACAGGGGTCTTACGAGCAGTACTTC
CSAIRGQGSYEQYF
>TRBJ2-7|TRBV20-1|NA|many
TGCAGTGCTCAGCCCGGGGGCTACGAGCAGTACTTC
CSAQPGGYEQYF
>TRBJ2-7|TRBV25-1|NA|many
TGTGCCAGCGGCCGTACCCGGTCCTACGAGCAGTACTTC
CASGRTRSYEQYF
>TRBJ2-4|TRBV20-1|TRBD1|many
TGCAGTGCATCGGGACAGGGAGGTGGCATTCAGTACTTC
CSASGQGGGIQYF
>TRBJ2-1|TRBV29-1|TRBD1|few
TGCAGCGTCCCCTCAGGGACAGGGTGGGGCGAGCAGTTCTTC
CSVPSGTGWGEQFF
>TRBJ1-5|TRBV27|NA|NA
TGTGCCAGCAGACGACAGATCAATCAGCCCCAGCATTTT
CASRRQINQPQHF
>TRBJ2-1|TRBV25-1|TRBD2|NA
TGTGCCAGCAGTGAATCCCTAGCGGCTTCCTACAATGAGCAGTTCTTC
CASSESLAASYNEQFF
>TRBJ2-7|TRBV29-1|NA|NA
TGCAGCGTTCAGAACCGTTGGAGTAGCGAGCAGTACTTC
CSVQNRWSSEQYF
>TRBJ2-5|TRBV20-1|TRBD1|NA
TGCAGTGCCGAAGGACAGGGGCAAGAGACCCAGTACTTC
CSAEGQGQETQYF
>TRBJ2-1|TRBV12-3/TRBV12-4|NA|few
TGTGCCAGCACTCTAGAGGGTGAGCAGTTCTTC
CASTLEGEQFF
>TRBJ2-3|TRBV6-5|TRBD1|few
TGTGCCAGCAGTTACTCCGGACAGGGCCCCACAGATACGCAGTATTTT
CASSYSGQGPTDTQYF
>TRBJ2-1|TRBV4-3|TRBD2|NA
TGCGCCAGCAGCCTGAAAAGCCCTAGCGGGAGCTCCTCCAATGAGCAGTTCTTC
CASSLKSPSGSSSNEQFF
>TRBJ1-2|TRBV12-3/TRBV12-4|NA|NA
TGTGCCAGCACCCCAACACTGAACTATGGCTACACCTTC
CASTPTLNYGYTF
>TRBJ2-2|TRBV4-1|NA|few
TGCGCCAGCAGCCAAGATTATGGGGTTTACACCGGGGAGCTGTTTTTT
CASSQDYGVYTGELFF
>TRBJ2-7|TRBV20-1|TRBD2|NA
TGCAGTGCAGCAGCGGGGACCTACGAGCAGTACTTC
CSAAAGTYEQYF
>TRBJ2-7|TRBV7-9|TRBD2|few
TGTGCCAGCACCCCCGGACTAGCGGGCCTCTACGAGCAGTACTTC
CASTPGLAGLYEQYF